The 22 T cell receptor beta chains reported below all come from one sample, sequenced in a study of T cells in Graves' hyperthyroidism and ophthalmopathy. TCR beta CDR3 sequences were amplified from RNA transcripts. A first-round RT-PCR of the TCR CDR3 used the HTBI primer set. TCRdb called the multiplex PCR reads again in MiXCR, with one record for every CDR3 protein. The data hold more than 550,000 distinct CDR3 sequences, with 15% to 20% observed a single time. The sequencing input was blood. Receptors were obtained from a man in his fifties or sixties with Graves' hyperthyroidism.

This chain joins TRBV20-1 and TRBJ1-1; TRBD1 agrees at 9 bases. J gave up 5 bases and V 3 bases, and 7 bases lay outside the gene matches. Per germline, CDR1 DFQATT and CDR2 SNEGSKA (reference sequence). The CDR3 covers 14 residues. CDR3 in amino acids: CSARGDRVETEAFF. For the CDR3, the DNA is TGCAGTGCTAGGGGGGACAGGGTGGAAACTGAAGCTTTCTTT.

This clonotype was seen only a few times. The rearrangement uses TRBV7-2 and TRBJ1-5; a possible D gene is TRBD1 (6 bases). The CDR3 runs to 14 residues. V was cut by 2 bases and J by 7 bases, with 12 bases left in between. The germline CDR1 and CDR2 sequences are SGHTA and FQGNSA. The CDR3 bases are TGTGCCAGCAGCTTATTTCGGACAGAGCAGCCCCAGCATTTT. Translating gives CASSLFRTEQPQHF.

This chain connects TRBV7-9 to TRBJ2-1; possibly TRBD1 for D (5 bases). The CDR3 consists of 12 residues. The germline gives CDR1 SEHNR, CDR2 FQNEAQ (reference sequence). Trimming removed 8 bases from V and 6 bases from J, with 11 bases in between. CDR3: CASLGASNEQFF. The CDR3 region has the DNA TGTGCCAGCCTTGGGGCTTCCAATGAGCAGTTCTTC.

The rearrangement joins TRBV2 to TRBJ2-1, with TRBD1 as a possible D gene (5 bases). CDR3 length: 17 residues. Per germline, CDR1 SNHLY and CDR2 FYNNEI. Trimming removed 6 bases at V and 0 bases at J, with 18 bases between. This chain's CDR3 is CASRDITDESSYNEQFF. Written as DNA, the CDR3 is TGTGCCAGCAGGGACATTACCGACGAGAGCTCCTACAATGAGCAGTTCTTC.

As concerns this clonotype: Given a much more abundant clone one base away, this may be a read error. It is likely a read error, because the conserved phenylalanine at the end of the CDR3 is missing. The rearrangement links TRBV6-2 or TRBV6-3 to TRBJ2-1; TRBD2 aligns across 8 bases. Germline V gene lookup returns CDR1 MNHEY and CDR2 SVGEGT. The CDR3 runs 14 residues. V shed 2 bases, J shed 4 bases, and the junction held 1 base outside the gene matches. CDR3 coding DNA: TGTGCCAGCAGTTACGGCGGGAGGTACAATGAGCAGTTCCTC. Residues: CASSYGGRYNEQFL.

This clonotype was picked up a small number of times. The rearrangement links TRBV6-2 or TRBV6-3 to TRBJ1-5; maybe TRBD1 (6 bases). This CDR3 has 13 amino acids. In germline, CDR1 is MNHEY, CDR2 SVGEGT. V lost 7 bases, J lost 7 bases, and 14 bases lay in between. The DNA of the CDR3 is TGTGCCAGCAAACAGGGAAAAAGCCAGCCCCAGCATTTT. It specifies CASKQGKSQPQHF.

This clonotype has at least ten counts. V usage is TRBV2 and J usage is TRBJ2-7; 7 bases map to TRBD2. Germline loops: CDR1 SNHLY, CDR2 FYNNEI. V gave up 6 bases and J gave up 5 bases; unmatched junction bases: 13. This CDR3 region has 15 residues. As DNA, the CDR3 is TGTGCCAGCAGCGGCGGCTGGCGGGAGCACGACGAGCAGTACTTC. Translating it yields CASSGGWREHDEQYF.

This clonotype was seen at least ten times. V and J are TRBV6-5 and TRBJ2-7; 9 nucleotides agree with TRBD1. Germline V gene lookup returns CDR1 MNHEY and CDR2 SVGAGI. Trimming took 2 bases from V and 6 from J; bases not matched to a gene: 5. The CDR3 has 14 amino acids. This chain's CDR3 is CASSYGTGSREQYF. The CDR3 DNA sequence: TGTGCCAGCAGTTACGGGACAGGGAGTCGCGAGCAGTACTTC.

The chain's CDR3 is CASSVTGNTGELFF. The CDR3 coding sequence is TGTGCCAGCAGCGTAACAGGGAACACCGGGGAGCTGTTTTTT. This rearrangement joins TRBV9 to TRBJ2-2, with D perhaps matching TRBD1 (5 bases). This CDR3 has 14 residues. V was cut by 1 base and J by 1 base, with 5 bases left in between. Per the germline V gene, CDR1 is SGDLS and CDR2 is YYNGEE.

The V call is TRBV20-1, the J call TRBJ2-7; 8 bases match TRBD1. J gave up 7 bases and V 1 base, and 6 bases lay outside the gene matches. Germline CDR1 and CDR2: DFQATT and SNEGSKA (reference sequence). This CDR3 is 13 amino acids long. In nucleotides, the CDR3 is TGCAGTGCTAGAGGCGCCAGGGGGCGTGAGCAGTACTTC. Residues: CSARGARGREQYF.

This clonotype was counted ten times or more. The J gene is TRBJ2-1, the V gene TRBV7-8; D remains unclear. Germline loops: CDR1 SGHVS, CDR2 FQNEAQ. CDR3 length equals 13 residues. V lost 0 bases to trimming and J lost 5 bases, with 5 bases between them. CDR3 protein: CASSLARNNEQFF. The CDR3 nucleotides are TGTGCCAGCAGCTTAGCTCGGAACAATGAGCAGTTCTTC.

Note on this clonotype: Just one base apart from a much larger clone, this may be a read error. The CDR3 carries no conserved terminal phenylalanine or tryptophan, so it likely arises from a read error. The chain recombines TRBV20-1 with TRBJ2-7, with TRBD2 identical over 7 bases. V shed 0 bases, J shed 2 bases, and the junction held 7 bases outside the gene matches. The germline V gene encodes CDR1 DFQATT and CDR2 SNEGSKA (reference sequence). The CDR3 has 15 residues. This chain's CDR3 is CSARDSTGGTYEQYI. As DNA, the CDR3 is TGCAGTGCTAGAGATTCGACGGGGGGTACCTACGAGCAGTACATC.

This clonotype was found many times. V is TRBV30 and J is TRBJ1-2; TRBD1 is a possible D gene (5 bases). Deletions cut 0 bases from V and 3 bases from J, with 14 bases between. This CDR3 contains 15 residues. Germline CDR1 reads GTSNPN; CDR2 reads SVGIG (reference sequence). The CDR3 DNA follows: TGTGCCTGGAGTGTACTAAGGGGCGCGGACTATGGCTACACCTTC. Translation gives CAWSVLRGADYGYTF.

A remark on this clonotype: A single base separates this from a much larger clone, so it may be a read error. V usage is TRBV28 and J usage is TRBJ2-5, with D hard to call. This CDR3 region has 14 residues. V shed 3 bases and J shed 7 bases, with 15 bases lying between them. Germline V CDR1 and CDR2: MDHEN, SYDVKM. The CDR3 sequence is CASSFYTTTATQYF. CDR3 nucleotides: TGTGCCAGCAGTTTTTACACCACGACGGCGACCCAGTACTTC.

The V and J genes are TRBV6-1 and TRBJ2-7; 8 positions agree with TRBD2. V lost 6 bases, J lost 0 bases, and 7 bases stayed unmatched. This CDR3 is built from 15 residues. The germline V gene encodes CDR1 MNHNS and CDR2 SASEGT. CDR3 in amino acids: CASSEKGTSSYEQYF. Here the CDR3 DNA reads TGTGCCAGCAGCGAGAAGGGGACTAGCTCCTACGAGCAGTACTTC.

This clonotype turned up a few times. The rearrangement joins TRBV5-1 to TRBJ2-1; TRBD1 or TRBD2 may be the D gene (6 bases each). Looked up from germline, CDR1 is SGHRS and CDR2 is YFSETQ. This CDR3 spans 12 amino acids. The V end lost 1 base, the J end lost 13 bases, and 12 bases lay between the germline ends. The CDR3 is CASSLSGGYQFF. The CDR3 bases are TGCGCCAGCAGCTTGTCCGGGGGCTATCAGTTCTTC.

This clonotype was detected ten times or more. The rearrangement joins TRBV13 to TRBJ1-2, with D possibly being TRBD1 (6 bases). The germline CDR1 and CDR2 sequences are PRHDT and FYEKMQ (reference sequence). Deletions cut 7 bases from V and 2 bases from J, with 17 bases between. The CDR3 spans 15 residues. The CDR3 coding sequence is TGTGCCAGCACCATACAGGGAGTTACGAACTATGGCTACACCTTC. The encoded protein is CASTIQGVTNYGYTF.

A few counts support this clonotype. The CDR3 spells CASSSPYRAGGVDTQYF. As DNA, the CDR3 is TGTGCCAGCAGCTCGCCTTATAGGGCAGGGGGCGTGGATACGCAGTATTTT. The chain is built from TRBV13 and TRBJ2-3, with 8 positions matching TRBD1. V was pared by 4 bases and J by 6 bases, with 15 bases of the junction left unmatched. The length of the CDR3 is 17 residues. Germline CDR1 reads PRHDT; CDR2 reads FYEKMQ (reference sequence).

This clonotype was seen only a few times. J is TRBJ2-7 and V is TRBV20-1; D gene unclear. CDR3 length equals 13 residues. V was cut by 3 bases and J by 0 bases, with 9 bases left in between. CDR1 DFQATT and CDR2 SNEGSKA come from the germline V gene (reference sequence). The CDR3 is CSASGDLSYEQYF. CDR3 nucleotide sequence: TGCAGTGCTAGCGGCGACCTCTCCTACGAGCAGTACTTC.

Here the CDR3 DNA reads TGTGCCTGCAACACAAACTACGAGCAGTACTTC. Residues: CACNTNYEQYF. The chain combines TRBV28 with TRBJ2-7; D uncertain. The germline CDR1 and CDR2 sequences are MDHEN and SYDVKM. The CDR3 has 11 residues. Trimming took 11 bases from V and 3 from J, leaving 11 bases between them.

This clonotype was picked up a small number of times. The chain recombines TRBV6-1 with TRBJ2-1; 8 bases align to TRBD2. CDR1 is MNHNS, CDR2 SASEGT, per germline. With 7 bases clipped from V and 1 base from J, the junction kept 3 bases outside the gene matches. This CDR3 contains 14 residues. The CDR3 DNA reads TGTGCCAGCATGTCTAGCGGGTCCTACAATGAGCAGTTCTTC. It yields the protein CASMSSGSYNEQFF.

This clonotype showed up many times. The chain has TRBV7-2 and TRBJ2-3; no clear D gene. The CDR3 spans 12 residues. Trimming removed 5 bases from V and 10 bases from J, with 13 bases in between. CDR1 and CDR2 from the germline V gene are SGHTA and FQGNSA. The CDR3 DNA reads TGTGCCAGCAGCCCCGGGTCAAGTGCGCAGTATTTT. Translation gives CASSPGSSAQYF.